This entry describes one TCR beta chain. What antigen it recognizes has not been identified. No much larger clone is present one base from it, and per-base qualities are unavailable. The library was built by means of the immunoSEQ multiplex PCR assay. A mixture of 60 forward primers for TCR Vbeta segments and 13 reverse primers for TCR Jbeta segments was used in the multiplex PCR. Amplification of the CDR3 region of rearranged TCR beta genes was performed with a multiplex PCR assay on genomic DNA. Amplified TCR beta libraries were sequenced as 87-base-pair reads on the Illumina HiSeq System. The authors processed their data as follows. A later analysis counted approximately 84 million unique TCR beta chains across the 670 or so repertoires, and around 9.9 million of these chains were shared by at least two donors. Raw reads were error-corrected and collapsed into unique sequences by a nearest-neighbor algorithm in which closely related sequences were merged to remove PCR and sequencing errors. To assign V, D and J gene segments, CDR3 sequences were aligned to IMGT reference sequences. For a sequence to be retained, a match of at least six nucleotides was required to both a V gene segment and a J gene segment. A rearrangement counted as productive if the CDR3 had no stop codons and remained in frame with V and J, and every other rearrangement counted as non-productive. CDR3 was defined by IMGT convention, running from the second conserved V-encoded cysteine to the conserved J-encoded phenylalanine. Sequences without an unambiguous match to a single V gene segment were excluded from the earlier analysis of about 600 of the donors. An earlier analysis of over 450 of the donors classified V segments as functional when productive rearrangements were above 56.7% and as segregating when the standard deviation between donors was above 5%. A statistical classification framework was built to diagnose cytomegalovirus status from the catalog of TCR beta chain sequences. A later analysis assigned V and J genes by comparing TCR nucleotide sequences with IMGT/GENE-DB human TR gene sequences. A later analysis assigned CDR3 sequences and most-parsimonious VDJ recombination scenarios with the TCRdist pipeline. A later analysis defined each TCR beta chain by its CDR3 amino acid sequence plus V-gene family, and excluded reads lacking a unique V-gene family. In a later analysis, several hundred highly shared, low-generation-probability nucleotide sequences were removed to address suspected cross-contamination and a sequencing artifact. For each public chain, a later analysis derived a clonal expansion index from normalized ranks of inferred template counts within each repertoire. Generation probabilities in a later analysis came from a VDJ recombination model fitted to out-of-frame rearrangements, and those results were checked against IGoR. In a later analysis, TCR-TCR, TCR-HLA and TCR-CMV co-occurrence was scored with hypergeometric tests, and a repertoire-size bias correction was applied to TCR pairs. False discovery rates were estimated in a later analysis by permuting HLA or CMV assignments 20 times. In a later analysis, co-occurring TCRs were grouped using DBSCAN, and TCRdist sequence similarity was added for clustering within HLA-allele-positive subsets. For co-occurrence clustering, repertoires with fewer than 30,000 or more than 120,000 public chains were excluded, along with 4 to 6 repertoires with anomalous nucleotide sharing. TCRdb took over this immuneACCESS table, retaining in-frame rearrangements with V and J assigned. Such tables are incomplete; in checked studies, under half of the missing clones stem from an unresolved V gene, and the remainder is unexplained. The DNA was the basis for D and trimming; V, J and clone size are from that table. This sample is represented by approximately 150,000 clones; around 59% of them were singletons. Approximately 1.7% of the sample goes to the ten largest clones.

Between the V and J ends, shortened by 0 bases and 6 bases respectively, the junction contains 6 bases. There are 12 amino acids in the CDR3, from cysteine to phenylalanine inclusive. Only CDR3 DNA remains: 36 bases, in frame from the first base. The germline V gene gives CDR1 as SGHDT and CDR2 as YYEEEE. The cohort consisted of 600 to 750 healthy bone marrow donors. At the time of sampling, every cohort member was nominally healthy, though immune exposures that went unrecorded were likely present. The donor tested CMV seronegative and was one of the 352 seronegative cohort members. A peripheral blood sample was provided by each donor, and peripheral blood mononuclear cells were used for TCR beta sequencing. The Qiagen DNeasy Blood Extraction Kit was used to extract genomic DNA from the blood cell samples. These data belong to a study of cytomegalovirus exposure and HLA in healthy donors (dated by TCRdb to 2015 to 2018). About the full investigation: According to an earlier analysis of around 600 of the donors, about 179 million T cells yielded over 100 million unique TCR beta sequences and less than 300 Gb of sequence data. Roughly 300 gigabases of sequencing data and approximately 92 million unique TCR sequences made up an early release that covered about 640 HLA-typed donors. The genetic ancestry cluster associated with self-reported Caucasian donors included about four fifths of the 398 genotyped donors. The aim of the study was to test whether cataloging public T cell receptors could identify signatures of past pathogen exposure. The T cell repertoires of 666 subjects were profiled by immunosequencing and related to cytomegalovirus serostatus. A separate validation cohort of over a hundred different subjects was used in addition to the 666-subject first cohort. To predict cytomegalovirus infection status, the study brought together high-throughput TCR immunosequencing, statistical association of individual TCRs with disease status, and machine learning. In a later analysis, previously published TCR beta repertoires from 670 or so donors were re-analyzed and high-resolution HLA genotyping was added so that TCR occurrence patterns could be studied. Rather than drawing on any new phenotypic data, the later analysis identified candidate immune exposures from TCR beta sequences and the way those sequences occurred across donors. To decide whether each TCR beta V gene segment behaved as functional or pseudogenic, an earlier analysis of approximately 590 of the donors relied on high-throughput TCR beta sequencing. Alongside the repertoire data, information on donor age, sex, ethnicity and CMV serostatus was compiled. A later genetic analysis used genome-wide SNP genotypes for about three fifths of the 666 donors, treating that subset as a discovery cohort. Every repertoire in the discovery cohort had been generated on one and the same sequencing platform. HLA typing covered class I and class II loci at four-digit resolution. The number of typed donors differed by locus: roughly 620-640 for A, B, C, DRB1 and DQB1; roughly 510 for DQA1; approximately 610 for DPA1; and 400 to 480 for DPB1. About five DR-DQ haplotypes were handled as single units for association and clustering, since linkage in the cohort was strong. Among about 400 genotyped donors of the cohort, an average of roughly 230,000 unique TCR beta nucleotide sequences was sequenced per donor, of which about 19% were non-productive. On the study overall, not on this receptor specifically: Linkage disequilibrium might explain the correlated functional status among segregating V segments, but an unknown experimental factor could not be ruled out. According to a later analysis, parvovirus B19, influenza, CMV and Epstein-Barr virus appeared linked to several top co-occurrence clusters. Compared with equally common non-associated chains, HLA-associated TCR beta chains in a later analysis were more clonally expanded and had lower generation probabilities. Because HLA typing was unavailable for some donors at each locus, only the typed subset was used in association tests. Presence/absence analyses assumed roughly uniform sequencing depth across donors, an assumption that may not hold. According to a later analysis, TCR association rates differed among HLA loci, with DRB1 alleles showing the most associated TCRs and HLA-C alleles showing the fewest. A further reported finding was that TCR beta sequences accurately predicted the HLA-A and HLA-B alleles for most subjects in the first cohort. Compared with the roughly 700-donor mean, donors in an Asian-associated ancestry cluster had fewer N-insertions in productive TCRs, according to a later genetic analysis. In an earlier analysis of around 600 of the donors, most TCR beta V segments appeared in productive rearrangements about 87% or about 30% of the time, broadly matching IMGT annotations. At a false discovery rate of 0.05, a later analysis linked some 18,000 TCR beta sequences to specific HLA alleles. In a later analysis, most CMV-associated TCR beta chains were found to appear HLA-restricted, with HLA associations seemingly driven largely by CMV exposure. In both the original and validation cohorts, the classifier was reported to diagnose cytomegalovirus status with high specificity and sensitivity. A few of the identified cytomegalovirus-associated TCR beta chains were confirmed in vitro to be specific for cytomegalovirus antigens. Some IMGT-functional V segments, including TRBV6-2 and TRBV6-3, could not be distinguished by the 87-base-pair reads and were therefore excluded. This cohort had only TCR beta chains sequenced, and the lack of alpha or paired-chain data limited which features could be detected. While some public TCRs were present in many individuals, most TCR sequences turned up only very rarely across donors. The study gave a list of under 200 TCR beta chains associated with cytomegalovirus. Immune exposure information for the cohort was limited to CMV serostatus. According to the authors, the approach could potentially be generalized to other disease states and immunological phenotypes. A group of highly shared sequence variants was considered likely to be a technical artifact of the sequencing pipeline. A later genetic analysis associated a missense DCLRE1C variant with V-gene and J-gene trimming of TCR beta chains, and an independent cohort replicated the association. When HLA alleles, especially DR and DQ, strongly co-occurred, TCR associations were difficult to assign to individual alleles. Roughly 17 rarely observed V segments, including chromosome 9 orphons, were excluded from the earlier analysis of 550 to 700 of the donors because counts were too low.

This receptor was identified in a male donor in good health and CMV-seronegative. What was sequenced was PBMCs. Recombination joined TRBV5-6 with TRBJ1-1, with the D gene uncertain. The DNA sequence is as follows: TGTGCCAGCAGCTTGGGAACTTCTGAAGCTTTCTTT. This sequence encodes CASSLGTSEAFF.